This T cell receptor beta chain appears in the sequencing data of a study of CD8 T cells in ankylosing spondylitis. Study-wide findings and caveats: Disease-linked clones were reportedly significantly enriched in matched ankylosing spondylitis synovial fluid. Characteristic, it appeared, of ankylosing spondylitis blood was a TCR beta motif of roughly 8 highly homologous variants. Clones linked to the disease showed a CD8+ phenotype. They occurred at relatively low frequencies in peripheral blood.

Germline values: CDR1 SGHTA, CDR2 FQGNSA. This CDR3 has 14 residues. V dropped 0 bases and J dropped 6 bases, with 9 bases sitting between them. Library preparation for TCR beta used quantitative 5'-RACE with molecular barcodes. TCRdb called the 5' RACE reads again in MiXCR, with one record for every CDR3 protein. The repertoire holds roughly 490,000 distinct CDR3 sequences, with approximately 5.3% as singletons. In its sample, this clonotype was seen a few times. Its specificity is unknown. The chain combines TRBV7-2 with TRBJ1-5; D gene uncertain. This receptor was obtained from a male donor with ankylosing spondylitis. The sequencing sample was made of blood, either unsorted or a sorted T cell fraction (not recorded which). The CDR3 DNA follows: TGTGCCAGCAGCTTAGCCCCATTGGGTCAGCCCCAGCATTTT. Protein product: CASSLAPLGQPQHF.